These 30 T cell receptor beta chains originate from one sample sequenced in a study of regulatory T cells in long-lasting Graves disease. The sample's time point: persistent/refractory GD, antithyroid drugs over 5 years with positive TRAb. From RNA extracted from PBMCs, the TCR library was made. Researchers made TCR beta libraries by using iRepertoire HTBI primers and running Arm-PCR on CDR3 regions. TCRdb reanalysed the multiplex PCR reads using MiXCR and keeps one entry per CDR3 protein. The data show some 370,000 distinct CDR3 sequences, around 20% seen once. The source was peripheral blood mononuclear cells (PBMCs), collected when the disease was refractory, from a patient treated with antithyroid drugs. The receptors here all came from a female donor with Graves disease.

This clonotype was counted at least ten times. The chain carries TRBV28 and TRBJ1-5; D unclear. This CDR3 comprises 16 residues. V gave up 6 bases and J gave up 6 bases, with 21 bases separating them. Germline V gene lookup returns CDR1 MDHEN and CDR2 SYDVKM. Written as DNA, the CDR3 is TGTGCCAGCAGGCCGCCAGGAGCCGCTTATATTCAGCCCCAGCATTTT. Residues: CASRPPGAAYIQPQHF. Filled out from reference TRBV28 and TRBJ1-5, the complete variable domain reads DVKVTQSSRYLVKRTGEKVFLECVQDMDHENMFWYRQDPGLGLRLIYFSYDVKMKEKGDIPEGYSVSREKKERFSLILESASTNQTSMYLCASRPPGAAYIQPQHFGDGTRLSIL.

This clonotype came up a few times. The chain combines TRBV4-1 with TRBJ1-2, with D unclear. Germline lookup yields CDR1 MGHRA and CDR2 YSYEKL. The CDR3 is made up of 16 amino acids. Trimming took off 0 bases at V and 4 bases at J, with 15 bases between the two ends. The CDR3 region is CASSQDLQMITYGYTF. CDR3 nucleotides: TGCGCCAGCAGCCAAGACCTGCAGATGATTACCTATGGCTACACCTTC.

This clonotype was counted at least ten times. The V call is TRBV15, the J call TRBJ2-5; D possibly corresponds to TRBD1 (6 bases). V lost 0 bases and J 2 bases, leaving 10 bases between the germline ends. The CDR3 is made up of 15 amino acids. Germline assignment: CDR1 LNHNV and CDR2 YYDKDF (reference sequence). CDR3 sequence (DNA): TGTGCCACCAGCAGAGACCAGGGGAGACAAGAGACCCAGTACTTC. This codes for CATSRDQGRQETQYF.

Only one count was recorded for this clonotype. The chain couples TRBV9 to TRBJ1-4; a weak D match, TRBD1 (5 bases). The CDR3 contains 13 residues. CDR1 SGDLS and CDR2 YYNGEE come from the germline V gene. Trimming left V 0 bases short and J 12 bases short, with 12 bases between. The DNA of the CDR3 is TGTGCCAGCAGCGTAGGACAGCGCAAGGAACTGTTTTTT. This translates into CASSVGQRKELFF.

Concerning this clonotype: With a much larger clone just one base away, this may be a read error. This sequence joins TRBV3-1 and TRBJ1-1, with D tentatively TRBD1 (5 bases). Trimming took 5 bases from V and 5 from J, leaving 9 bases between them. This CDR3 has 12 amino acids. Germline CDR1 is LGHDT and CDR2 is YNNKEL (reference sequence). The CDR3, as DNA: TGTGCCAGCAGCTCCAGGGTTACTGAAGCTTTCTTT. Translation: CASSSRVTEAFF.

The DNA for the CDR3 is TGTGCCAGCAGTTTATTGCTAGGTAGCTACGAGCAGTACTTC. Protein: CASSLLLGSYEQYF. The V and J genes are TRBV27 and TRBJ2-7; D not certain. V lost 1 base to trimming and J lost 3 bases, with 10 bases between them. This CDR3 has 14 amino acids. CDR1 and CDR2 (germline): MNHEY, SMNVEV (reference sequence).

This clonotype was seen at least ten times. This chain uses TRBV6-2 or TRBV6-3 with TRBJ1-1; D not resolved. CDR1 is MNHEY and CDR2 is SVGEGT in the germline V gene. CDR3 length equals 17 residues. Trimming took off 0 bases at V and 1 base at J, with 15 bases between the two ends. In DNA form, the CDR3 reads TGTGCCAGCAGTTACTCGTCATGGGGTATCGAGAACACTGAAGCTTTCTTT. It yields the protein CASSYSSWGIENTEAFF.

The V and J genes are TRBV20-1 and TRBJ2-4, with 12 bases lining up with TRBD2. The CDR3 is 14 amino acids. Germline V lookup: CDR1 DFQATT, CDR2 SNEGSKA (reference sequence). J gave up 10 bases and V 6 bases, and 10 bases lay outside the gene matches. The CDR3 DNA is TGCAGTGCGTCGGGACTAGCGGGTGGAGGGATTCAGTACTTC. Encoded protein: CSASGLAGGGIQYF.

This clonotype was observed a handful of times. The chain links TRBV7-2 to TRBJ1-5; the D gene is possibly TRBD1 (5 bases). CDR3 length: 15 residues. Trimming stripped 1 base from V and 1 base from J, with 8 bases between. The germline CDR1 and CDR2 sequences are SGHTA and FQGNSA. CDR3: CASSLVGASNQPQHF. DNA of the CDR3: TGTGCCAGCAGCTTAGTCGGGGCGAGCAATCAGCCCCAGCATTTT.

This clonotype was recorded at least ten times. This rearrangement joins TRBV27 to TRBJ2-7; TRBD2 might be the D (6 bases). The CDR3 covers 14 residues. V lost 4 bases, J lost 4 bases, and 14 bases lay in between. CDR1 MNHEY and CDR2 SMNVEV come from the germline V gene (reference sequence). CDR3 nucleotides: TGTGCCAGCAGTTCAGTGGGAGGCCCATACGAGCAGTACTTC. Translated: CASSSVGGPYEQYF.

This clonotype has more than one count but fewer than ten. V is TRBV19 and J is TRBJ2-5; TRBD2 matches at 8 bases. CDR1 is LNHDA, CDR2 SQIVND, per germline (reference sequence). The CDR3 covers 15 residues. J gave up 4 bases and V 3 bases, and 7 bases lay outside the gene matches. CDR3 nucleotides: TGTGCCAGTAGTATGAGCGGGAGCACGAGAGAGACCCAGTACTTC. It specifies CASSMSGSTRETQYF.

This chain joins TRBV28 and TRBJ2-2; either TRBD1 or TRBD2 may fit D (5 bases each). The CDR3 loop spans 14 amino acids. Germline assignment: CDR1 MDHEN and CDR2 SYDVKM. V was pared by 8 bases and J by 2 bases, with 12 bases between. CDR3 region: CASQGPINTGELFF. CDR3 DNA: TGTGCCAGCCAGGGACCAATTAACACCGGGGAGCTGTTTTTT.

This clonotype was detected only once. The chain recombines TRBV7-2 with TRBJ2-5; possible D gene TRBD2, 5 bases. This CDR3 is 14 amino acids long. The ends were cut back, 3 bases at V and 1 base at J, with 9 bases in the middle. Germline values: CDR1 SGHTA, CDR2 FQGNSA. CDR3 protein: CASSFGGFQETQYF. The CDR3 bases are TGTGCCAGCAGCTTTGGCGGGTTCCAAGAGACCCAGTACTTC.

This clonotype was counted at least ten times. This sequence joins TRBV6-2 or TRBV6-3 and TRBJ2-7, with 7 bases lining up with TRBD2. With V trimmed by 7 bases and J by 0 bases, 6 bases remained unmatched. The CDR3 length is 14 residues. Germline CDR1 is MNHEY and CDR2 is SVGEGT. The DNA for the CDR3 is TGTGCCAGCACAATCGGCGGGAGCTCCTACGAGCAGTACTTC. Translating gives CASTIGGSSYEQYF.

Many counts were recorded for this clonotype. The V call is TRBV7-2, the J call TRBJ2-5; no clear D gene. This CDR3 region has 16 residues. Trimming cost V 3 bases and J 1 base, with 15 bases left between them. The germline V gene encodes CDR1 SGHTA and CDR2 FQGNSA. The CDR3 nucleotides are TGTGCCAGCAGCTTGTCCCGATTGGCGGTCCAAGAGACCCAGTACTTC. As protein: CASSLSRLAVQETQYF.

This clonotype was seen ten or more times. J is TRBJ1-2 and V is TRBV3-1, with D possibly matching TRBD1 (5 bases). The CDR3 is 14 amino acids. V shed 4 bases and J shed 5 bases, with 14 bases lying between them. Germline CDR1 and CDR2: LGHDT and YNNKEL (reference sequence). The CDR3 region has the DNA TGTGCCAGCAGCCCCCCCGGGGGGTGGTATGGCTACACCTTC. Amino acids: CASSPPGGWYGYTF.

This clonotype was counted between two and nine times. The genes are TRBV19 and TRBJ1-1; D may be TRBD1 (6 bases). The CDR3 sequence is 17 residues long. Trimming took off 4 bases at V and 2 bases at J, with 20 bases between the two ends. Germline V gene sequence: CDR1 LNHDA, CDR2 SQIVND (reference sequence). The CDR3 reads CASSTRRLGGHNTEAFF. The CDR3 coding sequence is TGTGCCAGTAGTACCCGACGTCTCGGGGGGCATAACACTGAAGCTTTCTTT.

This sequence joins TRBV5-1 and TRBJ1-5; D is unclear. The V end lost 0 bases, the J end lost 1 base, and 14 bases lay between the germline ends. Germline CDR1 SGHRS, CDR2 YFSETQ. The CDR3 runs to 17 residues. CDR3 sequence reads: CASSLATGGRSNQPQHF. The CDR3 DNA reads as TGCGCCAGCAGCTTGGCGACCGGTGGAAGGAGCAATCAGCCCCAGCATTTT.

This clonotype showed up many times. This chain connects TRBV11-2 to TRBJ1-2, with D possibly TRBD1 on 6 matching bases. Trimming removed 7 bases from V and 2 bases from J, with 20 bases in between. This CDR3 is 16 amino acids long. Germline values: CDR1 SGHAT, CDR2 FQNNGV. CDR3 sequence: CASKPLLGALNYGYTF. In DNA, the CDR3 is TGTGCCAGCAAACCTCTGCTGGGGGCGCTAAACTATGGCTACACCTTC.

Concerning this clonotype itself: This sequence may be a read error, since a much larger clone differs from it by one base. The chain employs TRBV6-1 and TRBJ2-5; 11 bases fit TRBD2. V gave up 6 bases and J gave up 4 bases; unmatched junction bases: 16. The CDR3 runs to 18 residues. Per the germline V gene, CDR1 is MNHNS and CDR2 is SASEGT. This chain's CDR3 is CASSSRFVAGGFGETQYF. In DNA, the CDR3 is TGTGCCAGCAGCTCCCGATTTGTAGCGGGAGGGTTCGGAGAGACCCAGTACTTC.

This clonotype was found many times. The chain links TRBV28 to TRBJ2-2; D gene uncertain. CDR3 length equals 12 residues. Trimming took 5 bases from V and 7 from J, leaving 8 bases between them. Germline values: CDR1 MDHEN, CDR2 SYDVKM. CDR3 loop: CASSVSRGELFF. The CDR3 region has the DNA TGTGCCAGCAGTGTTAGTCGCGGGGAGCTGTTTTTT.

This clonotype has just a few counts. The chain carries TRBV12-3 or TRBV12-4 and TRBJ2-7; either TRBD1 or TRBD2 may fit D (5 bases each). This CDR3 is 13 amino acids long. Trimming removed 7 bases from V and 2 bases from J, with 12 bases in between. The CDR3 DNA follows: TGTGCCAGCAAGGCGACAGCGGCCTACGAGCAGTACTTC. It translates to CASKATAAYEQYF.

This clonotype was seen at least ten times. The CDR3 spells CASSLVQGNTEAFF. For the CDR3, the DNA is TGTGCCAGCAGCTTAGTTCAGGGGAACACTGAAGCTTTCTTT. The chain recombines TRBV7-2 with TRBJ1-1; tentatively, D is TRBD1 (5 bases). Germline assignment: CDR1 SGHTA and CDR2 FQGNSA. Trimming stripped 1 base from V and 1 base from J, with 7 bases between. The CDR3 is made up of 14 amino acids.

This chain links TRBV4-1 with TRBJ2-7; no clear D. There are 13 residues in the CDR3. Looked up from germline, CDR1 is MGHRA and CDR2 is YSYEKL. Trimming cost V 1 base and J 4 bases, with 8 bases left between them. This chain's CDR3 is CASSQGPVYEQYF. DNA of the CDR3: TGCGCCAGCAGCCAAGGACCTGTTTACGAGCAGTACTTC.

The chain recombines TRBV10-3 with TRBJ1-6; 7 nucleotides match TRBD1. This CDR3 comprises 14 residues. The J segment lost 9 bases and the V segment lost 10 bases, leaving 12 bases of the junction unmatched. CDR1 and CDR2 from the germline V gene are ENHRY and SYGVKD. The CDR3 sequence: CATTTDRERSPLHF. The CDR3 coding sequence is TGTGCCACCACTACTGACAGGGAACGTTCACCCCTCCACTTT.

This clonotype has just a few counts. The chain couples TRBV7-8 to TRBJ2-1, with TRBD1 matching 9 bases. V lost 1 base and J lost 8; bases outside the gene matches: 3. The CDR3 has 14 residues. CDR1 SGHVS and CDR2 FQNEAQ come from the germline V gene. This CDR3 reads CASSLGQGGYEQFF. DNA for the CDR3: TGTGCCAGCAGCTTAGGACAGGGGGGCTATGAGCAGTTCTTC.

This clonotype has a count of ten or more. The CDR3 region is CSARDRRGYSNQPQHF. The CDR3 coding sequence is TGCAGTGCTAGAGATCGGAGGGGCTATAGCAATCAGCCCCAGCATTTT. The chain combines TRBV20-1 with TRBJ1-5; TRBD1 is a possible D gene (5 bases). Trimming removed 0 bases from V and 0 bases from J, with 12 bases in between. CDR3 length: 16 residues. Germline V gene data show CDR1 as DFQATT and CDR2 as SNEGSKA (reference sequence).

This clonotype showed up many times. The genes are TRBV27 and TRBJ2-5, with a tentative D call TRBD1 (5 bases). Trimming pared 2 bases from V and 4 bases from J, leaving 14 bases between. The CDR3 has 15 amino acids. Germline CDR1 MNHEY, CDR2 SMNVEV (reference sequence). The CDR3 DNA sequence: TGTGCCAGCAGTTTAGGGGCCACGCTCGGAGAGACCCAGTACTTC. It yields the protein CASSLGATLGETQYF.

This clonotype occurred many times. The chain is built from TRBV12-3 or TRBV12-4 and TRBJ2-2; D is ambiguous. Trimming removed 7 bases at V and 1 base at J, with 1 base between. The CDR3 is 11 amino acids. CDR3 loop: CASKNTGELFF. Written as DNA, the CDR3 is TGTGCCAGCAAGAACACCGGGGAGCTGTTTTTT.

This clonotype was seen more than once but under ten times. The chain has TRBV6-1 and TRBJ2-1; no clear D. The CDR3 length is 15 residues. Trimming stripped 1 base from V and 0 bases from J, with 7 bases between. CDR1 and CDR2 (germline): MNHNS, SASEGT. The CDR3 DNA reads TGTGCCAGCAGTGAAGATGCCCGCTCCTACAATGAGCAGTTCTTC. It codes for CASSEDARSYNEQFF.